The 21 T cell receptor beta chains reported below all come from one sample, sequenced in a study of cytomegalovirus exposure and HLA in healthy donors. The study ran its PCR with 60 Vbeta and 13 Jbeta primers. TCRdb's table, derived via immunoSEQ multiplex PCR, lists solely in-frame clones and lacks some. Of some 180,000 clones listed, approximately 70% are singletons. Sequenced input: PBMCs. The receptors originated from a woman aged 25 to 39 in good health and CMV-seronegative.

Comments on this clone: Sequence at one end of the junction differs from germline and may be a read error. The chain links TRBV7-7 to TRBJ2-5, with a weak D call TRBD2 (6 bases). Germline V lookup: CDR1 SSHAT, CDR2 FNYEAQ (reference sequence). The CDR3 length is 14 residues. The chain's CDR3 is CASSLDGSEETQYF. CDR3 sequence (DNA): TGTGCTAGCAGCTTAGACGGGAGCGAGGAGACCCAGTACTTC.

This clone appeared a few times. The rearrangement uses TRBV5-1 and TRBJ1-5, with a weak D call TRBD1 (6 bases). There are 15 residues in the CDR3. CDR1 and CDR2 (germline): SGHRS, YFSETQ. V was trimmed by 3 bases and J by 0 bases, leaving 10 bases between them. CDR3 sequence reads: CASSSQGNSNQPQHF. CDR3 in DNA: TGCGCCAGCAGCTCACAGGGCAATAGCAATCAGCCCCAGCATTTT.

This chain uses TRBV13 with TRBJ2-5; D call uncertain. Germline assignment: CDR1 PRHDT and CDR2 FYEKMQ (reference sequence). Trimming stripped 7 bases from V and 1 base from J, with 7 bases between. This CDR3 region has 12 residues. CDR3 sequence reads: CASKEAQETQYF. In DNA, the CDR3 is TGTGCCAGCAAAGAGGCCCAAGAGACCCAGTACTTC.

The DNA for the CDR3 is TGTGCCAGCAGAAAACGGGGGTATGGTTACGAGCAGTACTTC. The encoded protein is CASRKRGYGYEQYF. The J gene is TRBJ2-5, the V gene TRBV6-5, with D perhaps TRBD2 (6 bases). The end of the DNA fits TRBJ2-7 better, so the J call may be wrong. Germline V gene data show CDR1 as MNHEY and CDR2 as SVGAGI. CDR3 length equals 14 residues.

The V and J genes are TRBV6-1 and TRBJ1-4; D remains ambiguous. Looked up from germline, CDR1 is MNHNS and CDR2 is SASEGT. Trimming left V 7 bases short and J 0 bases short, with 12 bases between. The CDR3 is 15 amino acids. CDR3 sequence: CASKAVPATNEKLFF. The CDR3 nucleotides are TGTGCCAGCAAGGCGGTTCCTGCAACTAATGAAAAACTGTTTTTT.

This rearrangement joins TRBV5-1 to TRBJ2-3; tentatively, D is TRBD2 (5 bases). This CDR3 contains 14 residues. V dropped 1 base and J dropped 2 bases, with 8 bases sitting between them. The germline V gene encodes CDR1 SGHRS and CDR2 YFSETQ. In DNA form, the CDR3 reads TGCGCCAGCAGCTTGCCCGGGATCACAGATACGCAGTATTTT. This translates into CASSLPGITDTQYF.

Here the CDR3 DNA reads TGTGCCAGCAGCTTATCCAGGGGCTACGAGCAGTACTTC. Protein sequence: CASSLSRGYEQYF. This chain uses TRBV11-3 with TRBJ2-7; tentative D call: TRBD1 (6 bases). This CDR3 contains 13 residues. The germline V and J ends were trimmed by 2 bases and 3 bases, with 8 bases remaining between them. The germline gives CDR1 SGHNT, CDR2 YENEEA.

J is TRBJ2-5 and V is TRBV19; D is possibly TRBD2 (7 bases). The CDR3 has 16 amino acids. V was pared by 6 bases and J by 0 bases, with 17 bases between. From germline, CDR1 is LNHDA and CDR2 SQIVND (reference sequence). CDR3 coding DNA: TGTGCCAGTAGCGGGGGGCGACAGACTAACCAAGAGACCCAGTACTTC. Amino acids: CASSGGRQTNQETQYF.

The chain employs TRBV6-5 and TRBJ2-7; D perhaps matches TRBD2 (6 bases). The CDR3 sequence is 14 residues long. Germline CDR1 and CDR2: MNHEY and SVGAGI. Trimming cost V 6 bases and J 2 bases, with 14 bases left between them. CDR3 sequence: CASRRDSVPYEQYF. The CDR3 DNA reads as TGTGCCAGCAGACGGGACTCAGTGCCCTACGAGCAGTACTTC.

The V and J genes are TRBV7-9 and TRBJ2-7; TRBD2 agrees at 7 bases. CDR3 size: 16 residues. The trim removed 6 bases at V and 1 base at J, leaving 12 bases unmatched. Germline assignment: CDR1 SEHNR and CDR2 FQNEAQ (reference sequence). The CDR3 coding sequence is TGTGCCAGCAGTTCGAACGAGGCTAGCGGTTCCTACGAGCAGTACTTC. Its protein product is CASSSNEASGSYEQYF.

This clone was observed a few times. The J gene is TRBJ1-1, the V gene TRBV18; D is perhaps TRBD1 (6 bases). Trimming pared 1 base from V and 1 base from J, leaving 7 bases between. There are 14 residues in the CDR3. Germline CDR1 reads KGHSH; CDR2 reads LQKENI. The CDR3 sequence: CASSPRGRNTEAFF. The CDR3, as DNA: TGTGCCAGCTCACCACGGGGGCGGAACACTGAAGCTTTCTTT.

The chain combines TRBV7-9 with TRBJ2-7; 13 positions match TRBD2. The ends lost 5 bases at V and 0 bases at J; junction bases unmatched: 4. The CDR3 sequence is 16 residues long. Germline V CDR1 and CDR2: SEHNR, FQNEAQ (reference sequence). The CDR3 reads CASSPGLAGISYEQYF. CDR3 bases: TGTGCCAGCAGCCCGGGACTAGCGGGGATCTCCTACGAGCAGTACTTC.

The chain joins TRBV9 to TRBJ2-3, with TRBD2 matching 10 bases. Germline CDR1 SGDLS, CDR2 YYNGEE. The trim removed 4 bases at V and 1 base at J, leaving 15 bases unmatched. The CDR3 is made up of 19 amino acids. This CDR3 reads CASSPPESGRAVGTDTQYF. DNA for the CDR3: TGTGCCAGCAGCCCTCCTGAGAGCGGGAGGGCCGTTGGCACAGATACGCAGTATTTT.

CDR3 sequence: CASSFASGTDTQYF. As DNA, the CDR3 is TGTGCCAGCAGCTTTGCGAGCGGTACAGATACGCAGTATTTT. This chain joins TRBV7-9 and TRBJ2-3, with D maybe TRBD2 (5 bases). The CDR3 is made up of 14 amino acids. V lost 3 bases, J lost 3 bases, and 10 bases lay in between. The germline CDR1 and CDR2 sequences are SEHNR and FQNEAQ (reference sequence).

The chain is built from TRBV9 and TRBJ2-1, with 10 bases matching TRBD2. The V and J ends lost 0 bases and 5 bases, in that order; junction bases with no gene match: 5. The CDR3 extends over 16 amino acids. Looked up from germline, CDR1 is SGDLS and CDR2 is YYNGEE. Written as DNA, the CDR3 is TGTGCCAGCAGCGTAGGGGCTAGCGGGAGTAACAATGAGCAGTTCTTC. Its protein is CASSVGASGSNNEQFF.

The chain is built from TRBV9 and TRBJ2-2; 7 bases are a match to TRBD1. Germline-derived CDR1 and CDR2 are SGDLS and YYNGEE. The CDR3 covers 16 residues. The V and J ends lost 4 bases and 2 bases, in that order; junction bases with no gene match: 8. CDR3 sequence: CASSREGTANTGELFF. The CDR3 DNA reads as TGTGCCAGCAGCCGCGAAGGGACAGCAAACACCGGGGAGCTGTTTTTT.

V gene TRBV5-1 combines with J gene TRBJ2-5; 7 nucleotides agree with TRBD1. The end of the DNA fits TRBJ2-7 better, so the J call may be wrong. CDR1 is SGHRS and CDR2 is YFSETQ in the germline V gene. The CDR3 length is 13 residues. The CDR3 is CASSSATGYEQYF. Here the CDR3 DNA reads TGCGCCAGCAGCAGCGCGACAGGGTACGAGCAGTACTTC.

V usage is TRBV2 and J usage is TRBJ2-3, with TRBD1 matching 12 bases. The CDR3 contains 15 residues. CDR1 and CDR2 from the germline V gene are SNHLY and FYNNEI. After removal of 10 bases from V and 2 bases from J, the junction contained 7 bases not matched to a gene. The CDR3: CATLRDRGPTDTQYF. CDR3 coding DNA: TGTGCCACCCTCCGGGACAGGGGGCCCACAGATACGCAGTATTTT.

The gene calls are TRBV29-1 and TRBJ2-2, with TRBD2 matching over 8 bases. This CDR3 has 13 amino acids. CDR1 is SQVTM, CDR2 ANQGSEA, per germline. CDR3 in DNA: TGCGCATCTCGGGAGGGAACCACCGGGGAGCTGTTTTTT. It yields the protein CASREGTTGELFF.

This clone was seen just once. V is TRBV4-1 and J is TRBJ1-2, with TRBD1 as a possible D gene (5 bases). The CDR3 length is 15 residues. CDR1 and CDR2 from the germline V gene are MGHRA and YSYEKL. V dropped 0 bases and J dropped 7 bases, with 15 bases sitting between them. CDR3 DNA: TGCGCCAGCAGCCAAGATAGTGGGAGGGGTGGTGGCTACACCTTC. Translated, it gives CASSQDSGRGGGYTF.

This clone was counted once. Its ends do not fully match the called genes, so a read error is possible. V usage is TRBV7-9 and J usage is TRBJ2-2, with 9 bases aligning to TRBD2. The CDR3 is 16 amino acids. Germline V gene lookup returns CDR1 SEHNR and CDR2 FQNEAQ (reference sequence). The CDR3 DNA sequence: TGTTCCAGCAGCTCAAGACTAGCGGTTAACACCGGGGAGCTGTTTTTT. Residues: CSSSSRLAVNTGELFF.